This TCR beta chain stems from a study of cytomegalovirus exposure and HLA in healthy donors. This clone appeared a few times. The CDR3 has 16 residues. From germline, CDR1 is SNHLY and CDR2 FYNNEI. V gave up 5 bases and J gave up 1 base; unmatched junction bases: 4. PCR involved 60 Vbeta and 13 Jbeta primers. The table came from immunoSEQ multiplex PCR; TCRdb's copy has only in-frame clones and leaves some out. The data contain hundreds of thousands of clones, approximately 82% of them singletons. The clonotype comes from a young man in good health and CMV-seronegative. The genes are TRBV2 and TRBJ2-3; 12 nucleotides match TRBD2. Sample: PBMCs. The CDR3 protein is CASSPRLAGGTDTQYF. The CDR3, as DNA: TGTGCCAGCAGTCCCCGACTAGCGGGAGGCACAGATACGCAGTATTTT.